The entry below describes one T cell receptor (beta chain). What it recognizes is unknown. Mismatch with germline at one junction end may stem from a read error. The data belong to a study of vaccination and CD4 T cells after COVID-19. Whole-study context: Treatment of control cultures consisted of a CEFX pool, an HIV-1 Nef pool, or no peptide.

Once obtained from cultured CD4+ T cells, the DNA was sequenced using the Oncomine TCR Beta short-read assay. TCRdb re-derived calls from the PCR reads in MiXCR, one entry per CDR3 protein. The table records about 20,000 distinct CDR3 sequences, around 50% of them present only once. The CDR3 length is 14 residues. Germline V gene lookup returns CDR1 SSHAT and CDR2 FNYEAQ (reference sequence). As to treatment: roughly 11-day PBMC culture with coronavirus spike peptide pools or control peptides (ViraFEST assay). Cells received half-medium changes with fresh IL-2 medium on days 3 and 7. The chain uses TRBV7-7 and TRBJ2-6; no clear D gene. The sample comprised CD4+ T cells from blood, cultured in vitro. This clonotype was sampled from a human donor who had recovered from COVID-19. The CDR3 loop is CASSRLGGANVLTF. CDR3 sequence (DNA): TGTGCTAGCAGCCGCCTCGGAGGGGCCAACGTCCTGACTTTC.